The clone carrying this T cell receptor (beta chain) has a count of ten or more. Preparation of TCR beta libraries was done by quantitative 5'-RACE with molecular barcodes. TCRdb itself ran the 5' RACE reads through MiXCR, one entry per CDR3 protein. Of 35,000 to 50,000 distinct CDR3 sequences listed, over 3.5% are singletons. These data come from a study of CD8 T cells in ankylosing spondylitis. The V end was cut by 5 bases, the J end by 7 bases, with 16 bases between. Germline CDR1 is SGDLS and CDR2 is YYNGEE. The CDR3 is 14 amino acids. Specimen: blood, either unsorted or a sorted T cell fraction (not recorded which). The sequence was collected from a female donor with ankylosing spondylitis or in good health (not recorded which). The V call is TRBV9, the J call TRBJ2-1; D gene unclear. The CDR3 DNA reads TGTGCCAGCAGGCCTCGACTCGCCGATAATGAGCAGTTCTTC. As protein: CASRPRLADNEQFF.